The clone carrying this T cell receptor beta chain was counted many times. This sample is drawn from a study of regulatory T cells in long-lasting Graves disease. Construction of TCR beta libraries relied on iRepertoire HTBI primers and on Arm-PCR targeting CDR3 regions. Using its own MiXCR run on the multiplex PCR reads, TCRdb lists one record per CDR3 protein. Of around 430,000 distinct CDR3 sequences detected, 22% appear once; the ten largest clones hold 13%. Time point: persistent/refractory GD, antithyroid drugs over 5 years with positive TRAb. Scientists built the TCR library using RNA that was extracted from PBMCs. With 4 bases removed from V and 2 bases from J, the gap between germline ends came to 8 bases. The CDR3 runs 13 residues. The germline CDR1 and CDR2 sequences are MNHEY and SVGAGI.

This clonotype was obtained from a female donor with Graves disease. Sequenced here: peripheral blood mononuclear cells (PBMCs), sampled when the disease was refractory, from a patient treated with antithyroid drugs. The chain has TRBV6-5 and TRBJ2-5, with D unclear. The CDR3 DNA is TGTGCCAGCAGTTTACTACGTCAAGAGACCCAGTACTTC. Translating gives CASSLLRQETQYF.